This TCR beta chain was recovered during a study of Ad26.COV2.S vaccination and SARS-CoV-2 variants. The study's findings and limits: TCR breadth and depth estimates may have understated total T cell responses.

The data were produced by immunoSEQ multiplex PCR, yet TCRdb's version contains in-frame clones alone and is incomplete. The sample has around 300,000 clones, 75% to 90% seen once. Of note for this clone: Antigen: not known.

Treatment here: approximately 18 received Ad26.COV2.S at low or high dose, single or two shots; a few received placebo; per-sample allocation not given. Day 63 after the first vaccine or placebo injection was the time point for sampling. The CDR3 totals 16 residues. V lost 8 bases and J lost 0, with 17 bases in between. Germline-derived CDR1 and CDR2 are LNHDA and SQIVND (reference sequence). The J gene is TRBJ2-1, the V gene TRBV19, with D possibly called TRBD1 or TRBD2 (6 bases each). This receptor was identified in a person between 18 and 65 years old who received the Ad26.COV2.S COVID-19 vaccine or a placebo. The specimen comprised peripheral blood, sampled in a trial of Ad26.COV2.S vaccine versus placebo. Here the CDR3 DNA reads TGTGCCAGTGGGGGGCGAGGTGGGAGCTCCTACAATGAGCAGTTCTTC. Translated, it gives CASGGRGGSSYNEQFF.